This T cell receptor (beta chain) stems from a study of PD-1 blockade in mismatch repair-deficient tumors. Turning to the study itself: Patients had approximately 13 mismatch repair-deficient cancer types and were previously treated and progressing.

On this clone: What it binds is not known.

TCRdb keeps only in-frame clones here, not all; method: immunoSEQ multiplex PCR. The sample lists 90,000 to 130,000 clones, 65% to 80% occurring once. Every patient had mismatch repair deficiency by PCR or immunohistochemistry. A few pembrolizumab responders had their TCRs sequenced. Notes on the study in general: Tumor-resident clones, often undetectable pretreatment in blood, expanded then contracted after pembrolizumab.

With 2 bases clipped from V and 2 bases from J, the junction kept 4 bases outside the gene matches. Germline V gene data show CDR1 as MNHNY and CDR2 as SVGAGI (reference sequence). CDR3 size: 15 residues. This TCR derives from an adult with mismatch repair-deficient cancer. Sequencing used peripheral blood, obtained about 60 weeks after starting pembrolizumab. The gene calls are TRBV6-6 and TRBJ2-7; 9 nucleotides agree with TRBD2. As DNA, the CDR3 is TGTGCCAGCAGTTACGGTGCTAGCGGGACCTACGAGCAGTACTTC. Its translation: CASSYGASGTYEQYF.